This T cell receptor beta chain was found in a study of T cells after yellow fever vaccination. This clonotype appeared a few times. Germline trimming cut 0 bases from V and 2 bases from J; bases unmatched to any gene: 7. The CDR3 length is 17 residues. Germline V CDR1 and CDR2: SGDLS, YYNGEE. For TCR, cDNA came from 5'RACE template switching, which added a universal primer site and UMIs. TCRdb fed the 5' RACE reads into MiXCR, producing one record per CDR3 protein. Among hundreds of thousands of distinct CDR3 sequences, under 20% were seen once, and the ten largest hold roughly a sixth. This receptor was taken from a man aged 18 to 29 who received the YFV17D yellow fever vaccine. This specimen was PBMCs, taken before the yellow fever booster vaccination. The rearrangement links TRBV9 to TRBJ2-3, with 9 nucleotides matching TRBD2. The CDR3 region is CASSVGGSGGPTDTQYF. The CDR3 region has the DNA TGTGCCAGCAGCGTAGGTGGTAGCGGGGGACCCACAGATACGCAGTATTTT.